This T cell receptor (beta chain) was obtained from a study of cytomegalovirus exposure and HLA in healthy donors. Study-wide points: Three CMV-associated chains proved CMV antigen-specific in vitro. Diagnosis of cytomegalovirus status made by the classifier reportedly showed high specificity and sensitivity. One variant, a missense change in DCLRE1C, was linked in a later analysis to TCR beta V- and J-gene trimming.

A word on this clone: The antigen remains unidentified.

At collection, donors were nominally healthy, but unrecorded immune exposures were probable. Trimming left V 0 bases short and J 8 bases short, with 14 bases between. CDR1 is GTSNPN and CDR2 is SVGIG in the germline V gene (reference sequence). The CDR3 loop spans 14 amino acids. The PCR employed 60 Vbeta primers together with 13 Jbeta primers. TCRdb keeps only in-frame clones here, not all; method: immunoSEQ multiplex PCR. The ten top clones account for roughly 1.3%, within a sample of 150,000 to 200,000 clones. The material sequenced was PBMCs. The chain recombines TRBV30 with TRBJ1-5, with D possibly being TRBD1 (5 bases). This TCR was sampled from a woman aged 55-75 years in good health and CMV-seronegative. In DNA, the CDR3 is TGTGCCTGGAGTGTACAGGCTGGGGGGGAGCCCCAGCATTTT. It encodes CAWSVQAGGEPQHF.